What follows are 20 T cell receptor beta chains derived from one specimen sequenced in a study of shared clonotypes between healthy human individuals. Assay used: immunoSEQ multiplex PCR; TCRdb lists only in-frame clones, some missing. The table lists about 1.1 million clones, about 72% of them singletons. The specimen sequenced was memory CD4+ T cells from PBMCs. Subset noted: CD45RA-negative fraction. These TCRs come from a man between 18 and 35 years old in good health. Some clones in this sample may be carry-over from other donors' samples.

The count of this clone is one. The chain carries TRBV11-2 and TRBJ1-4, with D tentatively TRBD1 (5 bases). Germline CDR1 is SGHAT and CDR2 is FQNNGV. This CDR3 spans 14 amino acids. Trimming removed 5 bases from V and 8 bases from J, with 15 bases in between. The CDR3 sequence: CASSPVGVGEKLFF. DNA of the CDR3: TGTGCCAGCAGCCCAGTGGGGGTGGGCGAAAAACTGTTTTTT.

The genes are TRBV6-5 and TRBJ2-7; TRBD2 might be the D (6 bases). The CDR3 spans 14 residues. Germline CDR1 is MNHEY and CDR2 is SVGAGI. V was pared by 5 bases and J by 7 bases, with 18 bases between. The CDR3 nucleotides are TGTGCCAGCAGTCCCCCGGGACTTTTGGGTGAGCAGTACTTC. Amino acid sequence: CASSPPGLLGEQYF.

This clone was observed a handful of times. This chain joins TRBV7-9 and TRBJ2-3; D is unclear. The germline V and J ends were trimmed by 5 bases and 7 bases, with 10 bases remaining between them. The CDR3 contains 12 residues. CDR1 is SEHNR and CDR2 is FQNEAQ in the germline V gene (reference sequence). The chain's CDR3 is CASSHDGHTQYF. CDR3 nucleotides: TGTGCCAGCAGCCATGACGGACATACGCAGTATTTT.

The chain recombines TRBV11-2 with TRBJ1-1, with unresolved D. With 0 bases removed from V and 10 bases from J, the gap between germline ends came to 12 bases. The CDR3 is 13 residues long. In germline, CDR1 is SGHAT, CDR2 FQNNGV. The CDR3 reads CASSLDKGARAFF. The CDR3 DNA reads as TGTGCCAGCAGCTTAGATAAGGGAGCTCGAGCTTTCTTT.

In nucleotides, the CDR3 is TGTGCCAGCAGCAGGACCACAGGTTCCTACGAGCAGTACTTC. Translated, it gives CASSRTTGSYEQYF. The chain couples TRBV11-2 to TRBJ2-7; tentative D call: TRBD1 (5 bases). The length of the CDR3 is 14 residues. Trimming removed 5 bases at V and 1 base at J, with 12 bases between. CDR1 SGHAT and CDR2 FQNNGV come from the germline V gene.

Here the CDR3 DNA reads TGTGCCAGCAGCCTTAACGCAGGGGGTAACACCGGGGAGCTGTTTTTT. Residues: CASSLNAGGNTGELFF. V is TRBV7-3 and J is TRBJ2-2; 7 bases agree with TRBD1. There are 16 residues in the CDR3. Germline V CDR1 and CDR2: SGHTA, FQGTGA. V dropped 5 bases and J dropped 2; count of bases not matched to a gene: 8.

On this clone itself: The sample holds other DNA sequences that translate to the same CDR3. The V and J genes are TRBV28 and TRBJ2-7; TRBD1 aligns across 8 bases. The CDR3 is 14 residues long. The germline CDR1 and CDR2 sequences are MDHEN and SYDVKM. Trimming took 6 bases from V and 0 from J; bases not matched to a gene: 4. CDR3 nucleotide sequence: TGTGCCAGCAGCCTAGGACAGGGCTCCTACGAGCAGTACTTC. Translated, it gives CASSLGQGSYEQYF.

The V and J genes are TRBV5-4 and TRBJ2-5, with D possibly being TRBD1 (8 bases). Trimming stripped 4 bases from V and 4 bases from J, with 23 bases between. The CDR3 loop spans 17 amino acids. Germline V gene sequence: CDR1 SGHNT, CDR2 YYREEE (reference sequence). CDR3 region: CASSPRQGLGEGETQYF. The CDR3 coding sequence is TGTGCCAGCAGCCCGAGACAGGGGTTGGGGGAGGGAGAGACCCAGTACTTC.

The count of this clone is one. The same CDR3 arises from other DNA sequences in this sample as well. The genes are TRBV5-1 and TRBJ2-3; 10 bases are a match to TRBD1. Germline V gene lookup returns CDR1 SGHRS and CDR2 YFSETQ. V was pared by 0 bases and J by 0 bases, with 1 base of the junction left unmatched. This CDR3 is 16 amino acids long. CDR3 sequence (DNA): TGCGCCAGCAGCTTGGGGGACAGGGGTAGCACAGATACGCAGTATTTT. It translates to CASSLGDRGSTDTQYF.

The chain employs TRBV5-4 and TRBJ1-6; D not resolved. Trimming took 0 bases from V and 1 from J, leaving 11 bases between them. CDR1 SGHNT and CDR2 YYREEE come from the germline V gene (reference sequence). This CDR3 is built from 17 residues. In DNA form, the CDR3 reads TGTGCCAGCAGCTTGGGCGGCGGCGGGTCCTATAATTCACCCCTCCACTTT. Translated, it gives CASSLGGGGSYNSPLHF.

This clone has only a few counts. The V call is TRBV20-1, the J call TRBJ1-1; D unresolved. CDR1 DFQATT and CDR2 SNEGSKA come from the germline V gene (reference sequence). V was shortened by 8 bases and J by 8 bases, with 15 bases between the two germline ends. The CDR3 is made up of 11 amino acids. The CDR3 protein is CSTDAGPEAFF. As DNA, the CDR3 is TGCAGTACAGATGCGGGCCCCGAAGCTTTCTTT.

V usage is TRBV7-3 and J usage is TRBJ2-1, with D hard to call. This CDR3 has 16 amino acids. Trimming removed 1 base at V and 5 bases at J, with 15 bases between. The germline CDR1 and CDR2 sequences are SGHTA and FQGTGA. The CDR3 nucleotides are TGTGCCAGCAGCTTAATAGGGCTAGGTCGGGACAATGAGCAGTTCTTC. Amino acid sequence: CASSLIGLGRDNEQFF.

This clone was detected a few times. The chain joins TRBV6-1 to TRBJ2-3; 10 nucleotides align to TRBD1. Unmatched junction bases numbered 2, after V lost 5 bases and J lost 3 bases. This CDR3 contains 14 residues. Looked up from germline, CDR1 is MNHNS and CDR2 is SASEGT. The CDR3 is CASSRDRGTDTQYF. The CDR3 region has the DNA TGTGCCAGCAGTAGGGACAGGGGAACAGATACGCAGTATTTT.

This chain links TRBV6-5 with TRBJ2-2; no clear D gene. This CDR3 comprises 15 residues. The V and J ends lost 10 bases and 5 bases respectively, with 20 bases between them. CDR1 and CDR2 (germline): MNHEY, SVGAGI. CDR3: CATRTAGIGTGELFF. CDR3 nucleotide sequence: TGTGCCACCCGAACGGCAGGCATCGGGACCGGGGAGCTGTTTTTT.

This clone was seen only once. As DNA, the CDR3 is TGTGCCAGCAGCAAGGTGGAGGGTTGGGCAGATACGCAGTATTTT. Its translation: CASSKVEGWADTQYF. This chain uses TRBV25-1 with TRBJ2-3; D is possibly TRBD2 (6 bases). The CDR3 covers 15 residues. Trimming stripped 6 bases from V and 4 bases from J, with 17 bases between. Germline CDR1 and CDR2: MGHDK and SYGVNS.

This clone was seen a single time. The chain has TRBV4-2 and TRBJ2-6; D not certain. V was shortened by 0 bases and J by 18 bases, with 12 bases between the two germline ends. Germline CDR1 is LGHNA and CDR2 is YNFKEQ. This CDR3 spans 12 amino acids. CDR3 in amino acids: CASSQDITPPTF. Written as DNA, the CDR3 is TGTGCCAGCAGCCAAGATATAACACCGCCGACTTTC.

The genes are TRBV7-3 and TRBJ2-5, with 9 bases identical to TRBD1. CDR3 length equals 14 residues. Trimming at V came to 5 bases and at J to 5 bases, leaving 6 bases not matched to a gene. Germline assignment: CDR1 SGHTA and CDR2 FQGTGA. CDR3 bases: TGTGCCAGCAGCCTAGGGACAGGGTTTGAGACCCAGTACTTC. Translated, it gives CASSLGTGFETQYF.

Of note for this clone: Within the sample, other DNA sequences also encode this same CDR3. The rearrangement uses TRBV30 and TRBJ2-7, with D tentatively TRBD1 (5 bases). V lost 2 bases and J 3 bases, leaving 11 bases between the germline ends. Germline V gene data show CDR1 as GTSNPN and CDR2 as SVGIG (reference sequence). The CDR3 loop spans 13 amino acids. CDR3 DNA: TGTGCCTGGAGTCTGGACATGAGCTACGAGCAGTACTTC. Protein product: CAWSLDMSYEQYF.

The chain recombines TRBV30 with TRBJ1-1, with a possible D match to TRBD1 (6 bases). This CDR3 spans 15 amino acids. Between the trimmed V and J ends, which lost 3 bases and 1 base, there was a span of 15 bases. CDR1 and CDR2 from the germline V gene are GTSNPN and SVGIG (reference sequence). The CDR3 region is CAWRPEGHPNTEAFF. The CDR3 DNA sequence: TGTGCCTGGAGGCCGGAGGGACACCCGAACACTGAAGCTTTCTTT.

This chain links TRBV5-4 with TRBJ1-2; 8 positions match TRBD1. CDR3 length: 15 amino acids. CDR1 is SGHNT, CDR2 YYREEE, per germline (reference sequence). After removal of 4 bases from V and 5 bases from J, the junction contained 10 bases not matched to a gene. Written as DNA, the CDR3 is TGTGCCAGCAGCCCCCCGGACAGGGCGGCGTATGGCTACACCTTC. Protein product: CASSPPDRAAYGYTF.